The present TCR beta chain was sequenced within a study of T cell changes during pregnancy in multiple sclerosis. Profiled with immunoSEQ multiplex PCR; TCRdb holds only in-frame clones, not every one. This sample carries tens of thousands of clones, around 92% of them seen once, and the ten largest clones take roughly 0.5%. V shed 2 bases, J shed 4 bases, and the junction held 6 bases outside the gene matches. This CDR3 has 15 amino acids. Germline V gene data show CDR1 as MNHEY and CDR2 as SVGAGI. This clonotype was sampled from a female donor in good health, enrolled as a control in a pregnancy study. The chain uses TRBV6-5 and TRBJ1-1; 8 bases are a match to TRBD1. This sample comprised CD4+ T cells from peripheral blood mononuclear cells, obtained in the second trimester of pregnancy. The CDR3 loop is CASSYGQGGSTEAFF. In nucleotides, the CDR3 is TGTGCCAGCAGTTACGGACAGGGTGGGAGCACTGAAGCTTTCTTT.